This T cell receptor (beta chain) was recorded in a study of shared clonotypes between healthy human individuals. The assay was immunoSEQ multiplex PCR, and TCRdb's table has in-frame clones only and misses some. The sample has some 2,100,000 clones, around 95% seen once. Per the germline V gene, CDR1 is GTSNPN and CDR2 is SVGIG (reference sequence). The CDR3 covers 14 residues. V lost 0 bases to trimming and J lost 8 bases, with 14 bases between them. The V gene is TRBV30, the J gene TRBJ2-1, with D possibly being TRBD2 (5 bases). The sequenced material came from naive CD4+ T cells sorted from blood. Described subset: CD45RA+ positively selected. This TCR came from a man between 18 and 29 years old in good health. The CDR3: CAWSVLLAGDEQFF. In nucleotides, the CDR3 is TGTGCCTGGAGTGTCCTTCTAGCCGGTGATGAGCAGTTCTTC. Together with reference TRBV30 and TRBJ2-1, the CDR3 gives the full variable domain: SQTIHQWPATLVQPVGSPLSLECTVEGTSNPNLYWYRQAAGRGLQLLFYSVGIGQISSEVPQNLSASRPQDRQFILSSKKLLLSDSGFYLCAWSVLLAGDEQFFGPGTRLTVL.